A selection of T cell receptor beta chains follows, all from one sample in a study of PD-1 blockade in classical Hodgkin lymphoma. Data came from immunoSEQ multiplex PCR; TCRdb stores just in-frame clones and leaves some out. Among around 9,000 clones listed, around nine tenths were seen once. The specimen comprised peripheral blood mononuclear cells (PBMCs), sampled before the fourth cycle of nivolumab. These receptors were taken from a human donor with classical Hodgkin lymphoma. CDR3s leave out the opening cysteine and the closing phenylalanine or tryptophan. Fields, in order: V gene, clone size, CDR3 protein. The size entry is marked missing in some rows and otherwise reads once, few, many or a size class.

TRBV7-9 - ASSTLPGTDSYEQY
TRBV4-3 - ASSQVLGQGANSPLH
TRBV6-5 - ASSYSIRGPYEQY
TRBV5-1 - ASSPTVVNYGYT
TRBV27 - ASSSGPRRDQPQH
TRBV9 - ASSVDLNEKLF
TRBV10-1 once ASSGGSGNTIY
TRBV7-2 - ASSSLRALGGLGANVLT
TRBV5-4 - ASSLFLASNTGELF
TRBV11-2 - ASSLGRVSTEAF
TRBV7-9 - ASSSGMWAGNEQF
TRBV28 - ASSPEIGNQPQH
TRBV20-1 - SARHVGIQY
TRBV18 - ASSPRGSNEKLF
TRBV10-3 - ATRDRTDQETQY
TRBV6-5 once ASSYTPPETQY
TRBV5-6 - ASSLVASETQY
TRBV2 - ASSEEEGSRY
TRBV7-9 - ASVIRQDSLYEQY
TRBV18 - ASSPIRATNEKLF
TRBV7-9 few ASSLVDYPATQY
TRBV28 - ASSLKVFGNTIY
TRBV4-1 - ASSIRQGPNEQY
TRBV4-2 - ASSQRPSSTGELF
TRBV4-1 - ASSQEETGEFLTGELF
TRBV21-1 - ASSKVNGTDTQY
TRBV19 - ASSSQGGQDTQY
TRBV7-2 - ASSSYRSSSGNTIY
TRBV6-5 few ASSYNRVLWGNEQF
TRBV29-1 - SVDNGDSYEQY
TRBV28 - ASSLGTVGNTIY
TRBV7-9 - ASSLGTNEQY
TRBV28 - ASSLLIGRGRNTEAF
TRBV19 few ASSIAGGNYGYT
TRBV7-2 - ASSFGQLTEAF
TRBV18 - ASSPRNSGNGNTIY
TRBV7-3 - ASSFAYGQGSSYEQY